This T cell receptor beta chain was retrieved from a study of CD8 T cells in Susac syndrome. RNA, at about 0.5 to 1 ug, was reverse transcribed with random hexamers. MiXCR was run by TCRdb on the immunoSEQ multiplex PCR reads, yielding one entry per CDR3 protein. The table shows some 300,000 distinct CDR3 sequences, with about 88% occurring only once. Germline CDR1 is MNHNS and CDR2 is SASEGT. This CDR3 is 15 amino acids long. The V segment lost 1 base and the J segment 5 bases; nucleotides outside the gene matches: 3. In blood CD8+ and CD4+ T cells, TCR beta underwent sequencing. The sample was CD8+ T cells from PBMCs. V and J are TRBV6-1 and TRBJ2-3; TRBD2 matches 10 bases. The clonotype comes from a human donor with multiple sclerosis. The CDR3 protein is CASSEVSSGRDTQYF. CDR3 DNA: TGTGCCAGCAGTGAAGTCTCTAGCGGGAGAGATACGCAGTATTTT.